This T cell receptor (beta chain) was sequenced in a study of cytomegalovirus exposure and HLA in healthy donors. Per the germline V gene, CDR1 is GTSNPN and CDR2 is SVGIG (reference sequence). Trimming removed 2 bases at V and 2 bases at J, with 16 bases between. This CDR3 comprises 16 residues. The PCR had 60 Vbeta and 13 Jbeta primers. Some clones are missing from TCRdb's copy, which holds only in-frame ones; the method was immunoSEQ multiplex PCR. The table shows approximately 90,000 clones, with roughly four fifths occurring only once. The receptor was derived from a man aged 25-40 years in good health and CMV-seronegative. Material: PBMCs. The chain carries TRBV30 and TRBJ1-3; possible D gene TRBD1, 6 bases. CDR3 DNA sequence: TGTGCCTGGAGTCTAGGGGGATCCGTCACTGGAAACACCATATATTTT. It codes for CAWSLGGSVTGNTIYF.